This TCR beta chain was sequenced in a study of early T cells in non-severe SARS-CoV-2 infection. Study-wide background: Sequenced bulk RNA came from whole blood that was unsorted, and chains were unpaired.

This clonotype appeared many times. The antigen remains undetermined. Unique molecular identifiers (one per individual cDNA molecule) were attached. Each CDR3 protein is one row after TCRdb ran MiXCR on the 5' RACE reads. The sample carries fewer than 65,000 distinct CDR3 sequences, about a tenth recorded once. Whole-study results and caveats: Comparison of clonotypes with VDJdb favored anti-spike CD8 responses while missing private and CD4 specificities.

This CDR3 has 13 residues. Trimming left V 4 bases short and J 6 bases short, with 14 bases between. Germline CDR1 is SGHRS and CDR2 is YFSETQ. The chain carries TRBV5-1 and TRBJ2-7; D not certain. Input material: whole blood. This sequence originates from an adult who was a healthcare worker with PCR-confirmed SARS-CoV-2 infection or an uninfected control (not recorded which). This CDR3 is CASSLGILGEQYF. The CDR3 DNA follows: TGCGCCAGCAGCCTGGGTATTTTAGGCGAGCAGTACTTC.